The TCR beta chain under discussion was sequenced for a study of shared clonotypes between healthy human individuals. General observations from the study: Researchers found naive subsets generally carried larger estimated richness than memory subsets. Despite large depth, rarefaction showed incomplete sorted-subset sequencing.

The CDR3 totals 18 residues. Germline-derived CDR1 and CDR2 are SNHLY and FYNNEI. Trimming removed 3 bases from V and 5 bases from J; junction bases left unmatched: 13. As concerns this clone: What it binds is not known.

Across several immunoSEQ plates, the genomic DNA of each subset was split evenly. TCRdb's table, derived via immunoSEQ multiplex PCR, lists solely in-frame clones and lacks some. In the table there are some 1.5 million clones, nearly 99% of which are singletons. The TCR originated in a man aged 25-45 years in good health. The V gene is TRBV2, the J gene TRBJ2-7; 13 bases fit TRBD2. The source material was naive CD4+ T cells sorted from blood. Subset here: CD45RA+ positively selected. CDR3 residues: CASSDRSTSGRPRNEQYF. The CDR3, as DNA: TGTGCCAGCAGTGACCGCTCGACTAGCGGGAGGCCCCGAAACGAGCAGTACTTC.